Described below is a single T cell receptor beta chain sequence and its context. There were TCR beta CDR3 regions amplified from RNA transcripts. TCR CDR3 underwent first-round RT-PCR with the HTBI primer set. One entry per CDR3 protein results from TCRdb running MiXCR on the multiplex PCR reads. The sample lists 650,000 to 850,000 distinct CDR3 sequences, roughly 20% seen once, with 15% to 20% in the top ten. The data were obtained in a study of T cells in Graves' hyperthyroidism and ophthalmopathy. The sequencing input was blood. This clonotype originated in a woman in her fifties or sixties with Graves' hyperthyroidism that later progressed to Graves' ophthalmopathy.

CDR3 sequence (DNA): TGTGCCAGCAGCTTATGGGGGCGGGGGCGTAGCACTGAAGCTTTCTTT. Its translation is CASSLWGRGRSTEAFF. The V and J genes are TRBV7-9 and TRBJ1-1; D is possibly TRBD1 (6 bases). Per the germline V gene, CDR1 is SEHNR and CDR2 is FQNEAQ (reference sequence). The ends were cut back, 2 bases at V and 4 bases at J, with 17 bases in the middle. This CDR3 has 16 amino acids.